The clone carrying this T cell receptor (beta chain) was detected a few times. The sample belongs to a study of blood T cell repertoires in COVID-19. About the research overall: Both acute and convalescent COVID-19 samples were obtained from the United States, Italy and Spain. The cDNA or gDNA used as material had been derived from T cells, B-cell-depleted T cells, or PBMCs.

In the original analysis: Estimates of nucleated cell counts were drawn from the amplification of reference gene primers. The repertoire was sequenced with immunoSEQ multiplex PCR; TCRdb's copy has only in-frame clones and lacks some. V, J and clone size were drawn from that table, and D and trimming were deduced from the DNA. The sample has 200,000 to 250,000 clones, approximately 86% seen once. Between the trimmed V and J ends, which lost 5 bases and 5 bases, there was a span of 10 bases. The germline CDR1 and CDR2 sequences are SGHTA and FQGNSA. The CDR3 runs to 13 residues. This sequence joins TRBV7-2 and TRBJ1-5, with D possibly matching TRBD1 (6 bases). The TCR was taken from a man between 18 and 29 years old with active or convalescent COVID-19. Sequencing used peripheral blood. The CDR3 DNA reads as TGTGCCAGCAGCCGGGACATTTATCAGCCCCAGCATTTT. Protein: CASSRDIYQPQHF.